A selection of T cell receptor beta chains follows, all from one sample in a study of response to subunit inactivated influenza vaccine. TCRdb ran MiXCR on the RT-PCR reads and lists one entry per CDR3 protein. This sample has around 580,000 distinct CDR3 sequences, with around 15% found just once. The specimen was PBMCs from blood, collected roughly 13 days after vaccination. Every receptor here comes from a man over 45 who received an inactivated influenza vaccine. CDR3s leave out the opening cysteine and the closing phenylalanine or tryptophan. The order of the fields is J gene, CDR3 length, V gene, D gene, CDR3 protein. D genes are given only for firm matches.

TRBJ2-1 13 TRBV7-9 - SSSLASAEYNEQF
TRBJ2-1 13 TRBV9 - ASSVGSSSYNEQF
TRBJ2-4 11 TRBV18 - ASSPRDQNIQY
TRBJ2-5 11 TRBV29-1 - SVVRGTQETQY
TRBJ2-1 12 TRBV4-2 TRBD1 ASSHFDRGNEQF
TRBJ2-2 13 TRBV5-5 - ASSSSSARGGELF
TRBJ2-7 13 TRBV12-3/TRBV12-4 TRBD1 ASSPGTGDPYEQY
TRBJ2-7 9 TRBV6-8 - ASFNLYEQY
TRBJ2-1 11 TRBV4-2 - ASSQDLASGQF
TRBJ1-2 15 TRBV9 - ASSVGTGRADNYGYT
TRBJ1-4 14 TRBV7-9 - ASRLGPGGANEKLF
TRBJ2-7 13 TRBV20-1 - SAKGGQGLYYEQY
TRBJ2-1 14 TRBV7-2 - ASSLTPGVAYNEQF
TRBJ1-5 11 TRBV12-3/TRBV12-4 - ASSSTYNQPQH
TRBJ2-5 14 TRBV15 - ATSRDRVLVGETQY
TRBJ2-5 14 TRBV28 TRBD1 ASRSLGQGNRETQY
TRBJ2-1 14 TRBV7-2 - ASSPAGVSPANEQF
TRBJ2-5 12 TRBV10-3 - AIKGMGDQETQY
TRBJ1-1 11 TRBV5-5 - ASNKQANTEAF
TRBJ1-3 12 TRBV6-1 - ASSEARPGNTIY
TRBJ2-3 15 TRBV4-3 TRBD2 ASSQDPRGGVADTQY
TRBJ2-1 11 TRBV20-1 - SASVVRYNEQF
TRBJ2-3 14 TRBV7-8 TRBD1 ASSNPGTVNTDTQY
TRBJ2-7 12 TRBV12-3/TRBV12-4 - ASSPGQPSYEQY
TRBJ2-3 12 TRBV12-3/TRBV12-4 - ASRRVINTDTQY
TRBJ2-5 14 TRBV20-1 TRBD2 SATTGLAGLQETQY
TRBJ1-5 12 TRBV5-1 - ASSAGSGNQPQH
TRBJ2-7 13 TRBV10-3 TRBD2 AISEESGRNYEQY
TRBJ2-1 12 TRBV10-3 TRBD1 AIDTGTGGNEQF
TRBJ2-3 18 TRBV24-1 TRBD1 ATSDPSPGTGIMGTDTQY
TRBJ2-2 12 TRBV28 TRBD1 ASTKRTGAGELF
TRBJ2-7 11 TRBV29-1 TRBD1 SVEDDRAYEQY
TRBJ1-5 13 TRBV15 - ATSRDPGAHQPQH
TRBJ2-5 11 TRBV12-3/TRBV12-4 TRBD1 ASSDRGWETQY
TRBJ2-3 13 TRBV7-6 - ASSSSGQLTDTQY
TRBJ2-3 12 TRBV5-5 - ASSLDGNTDTQY
TRBJ1-5 13 TRBV7-2 - ASSLAAGSRQPQH
TRBJ2-5 11 TRBV28 TRBD2 ATRGLAVETQY
TRBJ1-2 12 TRBV7-9 - ASSEGWDTDGYT
TRBJ2-2 14 TRBV6-5 - ASSYSGGTNTGELF
TRBJ1-6 15 TRBV7-2 TRBD1 ASSETGGAGYNSPLH